This T cell receptor (beta chain) was sequenced for a study of shared clonotypes between healthy human individuals. Study in general: Each donor had three CD4 naive, three CD4 memory, two CD8 naive and one CD8 memory plate. Study-level findings and limits: Larger estimated richness was generally recorded for naive subsets relative to memory subsets.

This clone was picked up a small number of times. Its antigen is as yet unknown. Germline loops: CDR1 SNHLY, CDR2 FYNNEI. Trimming took off 5 bases at V and 5 bases at J, with 15 bases between the two ends. This CDR3 region has 14 residues. For sorted subsets, about 190 ng DNA per replicate equaled tens of thousands of T cell genomes. TCRdb's table, derived via immunoSEQ multiplex PCR, lists solely in-frame clones and lacks some. This table has some 2.1 million clones, 90% to 95% appearing once. Specimen: naive CD4+ T cells sorted from blood. Documented subset: CD45RA+ positively selected. This TCR derives from a young man in good health. The chain recombines TRBV2 with TRBJ1-1, with D perhaps matching TRBD1 (5 bases). CDR3 coding DNA: TGTGCCAGCAGTCAACAGGAAGGAGGTACTGAAGCTTTCTTT. As protein: CASSQQEGGTEAFF.